Following are 12 T cell receptor beta chains from one sample sequenced in a study of T cell responses to AZD1222 COVID-19 vaccine (TCRdb year 2021). This specimen's time point label, per the study, means: baseline before first vaccination. The receptor library was made with the immunoSEQ multiplex PCR assay. TCRdb re-hosts the immuneACCESS table, in-frame sequences only. Its copies lack some clones; in the studies checked, an unresolved V gene accounts for under half of them, and the cause for the rest is not known. The table for this sample lists 85,000 to 130,000 clones; approximately 89% of them were counted only once. The ten largest make up 15% to 20% of the sample. The sample here was peripheral blood, taken on day 0 of AZD1222 vaccination. The receptor source for this set is an adult in good health.

This clone was picked up one time. The genes are TRBV21-1 and TRBJ2-5; the D segment call TRBD1 is taken from the table without a DNA check. TRBV21-1 is an annotated pseudogene. The CDR3 is 21 residues long. This CDR3 reads CASSKAGPDRSPFSRCVTQYF. DNA of the CDR3: TGTGCCAGCAGCAAAGCGGGGCCGGACAGGAGTCCTTTCTCCAGGTGCGTGACCCAGTACTTC.

The gene calls are TRBV30 and TRBJ1-2, with D unresolved. Germline V gene lookup returns CDR1 GTSNPN and CDR2 SVGIG (reference sequence). The V and J ends lost 1 base and 8 bases respectively, with 8 bases between them. The CDR3 is made up of 11 amino acids. CDR3 in amino acids: CAWSEREGYTF. The CDR3 coding sequence is TGTGCCTGGAGTGAAAGGGAAGGCTACACCTTC.

This chain uses TRBV6-6 with TRBJ2-3; a possible D gene is TRBD2 (6 bases). Germline loops: CDR1 MNHNY, CDR2 SVGAGI (reference sequence). This CDR3 is built from 16 residues. The V end was cut by 0 bases, the J end by 4 bases, with 14 bases between. The CDR3 protein is CASSYSSGGRADTQYF. The CDR3 DNA reads as TGTGCCAGCAGTTACTCGAGTGGGGGGAGAGCAGATACGCAGTATTTT.

The chain couples TRBV3-1 (or the pseudogene TRBV3-2) to TRBJ2-7; 9 bases map to TRBD1. Germline CDR1 and CDR2: LGHDT and YNNKEL (reference sequence). CDR3 length equals 18 residues. After removal of 0 bases from V and 1 base from J, the junction contained 10 bases not matched to a gene. CDR3 in DNA: TGTGCCAGCAGCCAAGATACGTTCGGACAGGGGTCTTCCTACGAGCAGTACTTC. Protein: CASSQDTFGQGSSYEQYF.

The rearrangement uses TRBV27 and TRBJ1-4, with D tentatively TRBD1 (6 bases). CDR1 MNHEY and CDR2 SMNVEV come from the germline V gene (reference sequence). Deletions cut 6 bases from V and 5 bases from J, with 19 bases between. The CDR3 loop spans 16 amino acids. The CDR3 nucleotides read TGTGCCAGCAGCCCCGGCGTAGGGGGGACAAATGAAAAACTGTTTTTT. The encoded protein is CASSPGVGGTNEKLFF.

V gene TRBV4-2 combines with J gene TRBJ1-5, with D possibly being TRBD1 (6 bases). V was trimmed by 2 bases and J by 9 bases, leaving 23 bases between them. The V gene's germline CDR1 is LGHNA and CDR2 YNFKEQ. The CDR3 covers 17 residues. CDR3 nucleotides: TGTGCCAGCAGCCAAAATGGGGGCGGGACGAAGTTTCGGCCCCAGCATTTT. It codes for CASSQNGGGTKFRPQHF.

Regarding this clone: The CDR3 end shows no conserved phenylalanine or tryptophan, and so a read error is likely. The V call is TRBV6-5, the J call TRBJ1-6; D is unresolved. Germline V gene lookup returns CDR1 MNHEY and CDR2 SVGAGI. V gave up 6 bases and J gave up 4 bases, with 7 bases separating them. The CDR3 runs 13 residues. CDR3 region: CASSPRYNSPLHL. The CDR3 DNA is TGTGCCAGCAGCCCCCGGTATAATTCACCCCTCCACCTT.

The V and J genes are TRBV19 and TRBJ2-5, with TRBD2 matching over 8 bases. The CDR3 spans 14 residues. The germline V gene encodes CDR1 LNHDA and CDR2 SQIVND (reference sequence). The J segment lost 5 bases and the V segment lost 5 bases, leaving 7 bases of the junction unmatched. CDR3 sequence: CASSLGTSPETQYF. CDR3 coding DNA: TGTGCCAGTAGTCTTGGGACTAGTCCGGAGACCCAGTACTTC. Full variable domain (remainder filled in from reference TRBV19 and TRBJ2-5): DGGITQSPKYLFRKEGQNVTLSCEQNLNHDAMYWYRQDPGQGLRLIYYSQIVNDFQKGDIAEGYSVSREKKESFPLTVTSAQKNPTAFYLCASSLGTSPETQYFGPGTRLLVL.

The chain is built from TRBV11-1 and TRBJ2-5; D might be TRBD2 (5 bases). This CDR3 has 14 amino acids. Germline assignment: CDR1 SGHAT and CDR2 FQDESV (reference sequence). The V and J ends lost 2 bases and 5 bases respectively, with 12 bases between them. CDR3 nucleotide sequence: TGTGCCAGCAGCTTAAGTGGAGGTGATGAGACCCAGTACTTC. This codes for CASSLSGGDETQYF.

This chain links TRBV3-1 (or the pseudogene TRBV3-2) with TRBJ2-5; TRBD2 might be the D (5 bases). Looked up from germline, CDR1 is LGHDT and CDR2 is YNNKEL (reference sequence). The V end was cut by 6 bases, the J end by 8 bases, with 13 bases between. The CDR3 runs to 12 residues. The CDR3 region is CASSWQAGTQYF. Here the CDR3 DNA reads TGTGCCAGCAGTTGGCAGGCGGGTACCCAGTACTTC.

The chain joins TRBV19 to TRBJ1-5; TRBD1 matches 7 bases. Trimming removed 6 bases from V and 4 bases from J; junction bases left unmatched: 9. The germline V gene encodes CDR1 LNHDA and CDR2 SQIVND (reference sequence). CDR3 length equals 15 residues. CDR3 sequence reads: CASSTDRVGNQPQHF. The DNA of the CDR3 is TGTGCCAGTAGCACCGACAGGGTAGGTAATCAGCCCCAGCATTTT.

This chain joins TRBV6-5 and TRBJ1-2; D might be TRBD1 (6 bases). Germline V gene sequence: CDR1 MNHEY, CDR2 SVGAGI. The CDR3 covers 15 residues. V was cut by 7 bases and J by 5 bases, with 20 bases left in between. The CDR3 DNA reads as TGTGCCAGCATTCCCGGGACACAGGGATTATATGGCTACACCTTC. It specifies CASIPGTQGLYGYTF.